The entry below describes one T cell receptor beta chain. Its antigen is unknown. The PCR had 60 Vbeta and 13 Jbeta primers. Per the authors' pipeline: In a later analysis, some 10 million of 75 million to 90 million unique beta chains occurred in at least two donors. The table came from immunoSEQ multiplex PCR; TCRdb's copy has only in-frame clones and leaves some out. V and J calls and clone size follow that table, whereas D and trimming were derived from the DNA. The data contain 140,000 to 150,000 clones, under 90% of them singletons. Donors were nominally healthy when sampled, though unrecorded immune exposures were likely. The germline V gene encodes CDR1 MNHNS and CDR2 SASEGT. With V trimmed by 4 bases and J by 4 bases, 5 bases remained unmatched. The CDR3 totals 16 residues. This sample was taken from a study of cytomegalovirus exposure and HLA in healthy donors. Study-wide points: A later analysis showed that HLA-associated TCR beta chains had undergone more clonal expansion than equally common others. According to the study, 160 or so TCR beta chains were cytomegalovirus-associated.

The source is a boy aged 2 to 10 in good health and CMV-seronegative. The sequencing sample was made of PBMCs. The chain uses TRBV6-1 and TRBJ2-1; 12 bases agree with TRBD2. The CDR3 reads CASSATSGGYYNEQFF. The CDR3 bases are TGTGCCAGCAGTGCTACTAGCGGGGGGTATTACAATGAGCAGTTCTTC.